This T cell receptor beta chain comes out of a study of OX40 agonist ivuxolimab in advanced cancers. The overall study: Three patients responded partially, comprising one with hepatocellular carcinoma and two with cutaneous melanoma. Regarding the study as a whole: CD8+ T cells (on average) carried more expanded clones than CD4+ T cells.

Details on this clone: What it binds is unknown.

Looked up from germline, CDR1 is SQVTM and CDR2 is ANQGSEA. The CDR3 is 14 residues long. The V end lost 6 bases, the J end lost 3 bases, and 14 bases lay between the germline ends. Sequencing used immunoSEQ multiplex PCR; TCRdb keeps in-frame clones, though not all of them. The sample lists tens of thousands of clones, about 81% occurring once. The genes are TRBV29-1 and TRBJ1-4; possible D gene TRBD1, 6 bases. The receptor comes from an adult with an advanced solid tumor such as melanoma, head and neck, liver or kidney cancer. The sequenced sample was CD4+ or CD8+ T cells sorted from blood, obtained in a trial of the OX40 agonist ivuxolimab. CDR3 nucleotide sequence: TGCAGCGTCACTCTACAGGGTTCTAATGAAAAACTGTTTTTT. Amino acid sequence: CSVTLQGSNEKLFF. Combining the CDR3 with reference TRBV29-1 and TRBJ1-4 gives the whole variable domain SAVISQKPSRDICQRGTSLTIQCQVDSQVTMMFWYRQQPGQSLTLIATANQGSEATYESGFVIDKFPISRPNLTFSTLTVSNMSPEDSSIYLCSVTLQGSNEKLFFGSGTQLSVL.